This T cell receptor (beta chain) stems from a study of blood T cell repertoires in COVID-19. In the study overall: T cells, B-cell-depleted T cells, or PBMCs provided the cDNA or gDNA that served as material.

Per the germline V gene, CDR1 is MNHEY and CDR2 is SVGAGI. CDR3 length: 13 amino acids. V shed 6 bases and J shed 6 bases, with 14 bases lying between them. Measured with immunoSEQ multiplex PCR; TCRdb has only the in-frame clones, and not every one. The table includes about 170,000 clones, approximately 86% detected once. The gene calls are TRBV6-5 and TRBJ1-2, with D possibly matching TRBD1 (5 bases). The source of this sequence is a woman of 80 years or more with COVID-19, enrolled during active disease. Material for sequencing was peripheral blood. In DNA form, the CDR3 reads TGTGCCAGCAGAGACAAGGGGTTCAATGGCTACACCTTC. It codes for CASRDKGFNGYTF.